The present T cell receptor beta chain was sequenced within a study of glioma-infiltrating T cells after dendritic cell vaccination. Across the whole study: Treatment, given 2003 to 2012, was autologous tumor lysate-pulsed dendritic cell vaccination.

This clone was recorded once. The PCR used 60 V beta and 13 J beta primers. Sequencing used immunoSEQ multiplex PCR; TCRdb keeps in-frame clones, though not all of them. The table records about 100,000 clones, approximately 80% of them present only once. Described time point: after dendritic cell vaccination, including at tumor progression/relapse. The sample consisted of blood, taken after dendritic cell vaccination. The source is a human donor with glioblastoma.

CDR3 amino acids: CASSHRSDTQYF. The CDR3 coding sequence is TGTGCCAGCAGCCACCGGTCAGATACGCAGTATTTT. V usage is TRBV6-6 and J usage is TRBJ2-3, with D unclear. CDR1 is MNHNY, CDR2 SVGAGI, per germline (reference sequence). Trimming removed 6 bases from V and 4 bases from J, with 8 bases in between. The length of the CDR3 is 12 residues.